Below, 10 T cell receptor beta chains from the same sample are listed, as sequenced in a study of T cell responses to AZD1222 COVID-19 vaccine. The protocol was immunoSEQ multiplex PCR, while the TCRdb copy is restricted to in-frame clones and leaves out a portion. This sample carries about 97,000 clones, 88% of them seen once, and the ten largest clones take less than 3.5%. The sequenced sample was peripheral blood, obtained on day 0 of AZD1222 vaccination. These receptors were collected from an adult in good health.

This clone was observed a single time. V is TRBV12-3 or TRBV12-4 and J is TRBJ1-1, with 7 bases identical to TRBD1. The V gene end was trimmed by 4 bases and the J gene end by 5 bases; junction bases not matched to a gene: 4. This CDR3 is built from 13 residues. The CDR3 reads CASSWTGWTEAFF. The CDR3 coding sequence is TGTGCCAGCAGTTGGACAGGATGGACTGAAGCTTTCTTT.

The CDR3 DNA follows: TGCAGCGTGCTGGGACTAGCGGGTGGGGGTCCGTACTTC. Translated: CSVLGLAGGGPYF. The chain recombines TRBV29-1 with TRBJ2-5, with 12 bases aligning to TRBD2. Germline CDR1 SQVTM, CDR2 ANQGSEA. There are 13 residues in the CDR3. V dropped 6 bases and J dropped 13; count of bases not matched to a gene: 12.

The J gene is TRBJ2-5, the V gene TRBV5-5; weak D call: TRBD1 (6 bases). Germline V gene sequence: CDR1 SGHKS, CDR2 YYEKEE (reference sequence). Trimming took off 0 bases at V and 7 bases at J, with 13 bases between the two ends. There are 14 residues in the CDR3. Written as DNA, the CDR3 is TGTGCCAGCAGCTTGGGAGGGGGTCAGATGACCCAGTACTTC. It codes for CASSLGGGQMTQYF.

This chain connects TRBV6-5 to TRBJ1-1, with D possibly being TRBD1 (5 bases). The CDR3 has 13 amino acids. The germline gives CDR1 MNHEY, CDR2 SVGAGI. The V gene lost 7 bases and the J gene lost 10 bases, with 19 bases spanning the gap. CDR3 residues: CASTSSDTRGAFF. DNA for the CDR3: TGTGCCAGCACGAGCTCGGACACACGGGGAGCTTTCTTT.

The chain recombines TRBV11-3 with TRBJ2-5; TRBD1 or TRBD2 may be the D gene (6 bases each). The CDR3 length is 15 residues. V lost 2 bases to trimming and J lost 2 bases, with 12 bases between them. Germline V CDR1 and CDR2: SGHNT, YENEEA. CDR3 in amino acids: CASSLRGPGQETQYF. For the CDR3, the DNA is TGTGCCAGCAGCTTACGGGGGCCGGGGCAAGAGACCCAGTACTTC.

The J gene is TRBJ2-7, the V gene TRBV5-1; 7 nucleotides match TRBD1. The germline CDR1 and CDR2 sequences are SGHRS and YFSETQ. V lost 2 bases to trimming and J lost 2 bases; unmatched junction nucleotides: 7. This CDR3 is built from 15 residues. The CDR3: CASSFAGTAAYEQYF. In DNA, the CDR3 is TGCGCCAGCAGCTTTGCCGGGACAGCTGCCTACGAGCAGTACTTC.

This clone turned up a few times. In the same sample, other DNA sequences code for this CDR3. The CDR3: CASSRGANTEAFF. As DNA, the CDR3 is TGTGCCAGCTCCCGGGGCGCGAACACTGAAGCTTTCTTT. The rearrangement uses TRBV7-3 and TRBJ1-1; D possibly corresponds to TRBD1 (5 bases). The CDR3 length is 13 residues. Between the trimmed V and J ends, which lost 8 bases and 1 base, there was a span of 11 bases. Germline lookup yields CDR1 SGHTA and CDR2 FQGTGA.

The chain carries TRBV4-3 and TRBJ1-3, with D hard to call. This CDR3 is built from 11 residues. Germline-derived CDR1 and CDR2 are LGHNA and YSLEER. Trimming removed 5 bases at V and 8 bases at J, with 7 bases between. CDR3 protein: CASSNADTIYF. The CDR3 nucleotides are TGCGCCAGCAGCAACGCCGACACCATATATTTT.

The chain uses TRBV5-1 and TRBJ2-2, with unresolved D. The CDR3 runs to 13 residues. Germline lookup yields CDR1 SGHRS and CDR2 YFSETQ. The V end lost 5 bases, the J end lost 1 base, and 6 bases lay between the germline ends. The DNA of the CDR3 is TGCGCCAGCAGGGGTCAGAACACCGGGGAGCTGTTTTTT. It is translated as CASRGQNTGELFF.

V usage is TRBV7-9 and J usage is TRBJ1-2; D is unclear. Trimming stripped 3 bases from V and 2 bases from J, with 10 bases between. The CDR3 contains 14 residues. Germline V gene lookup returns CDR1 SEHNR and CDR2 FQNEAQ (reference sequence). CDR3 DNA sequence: TGTGCCAGCAGCTTGGCGCCGGGAAACTATGGCTACACCTTC. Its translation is CASSLAPGNYGYTF.